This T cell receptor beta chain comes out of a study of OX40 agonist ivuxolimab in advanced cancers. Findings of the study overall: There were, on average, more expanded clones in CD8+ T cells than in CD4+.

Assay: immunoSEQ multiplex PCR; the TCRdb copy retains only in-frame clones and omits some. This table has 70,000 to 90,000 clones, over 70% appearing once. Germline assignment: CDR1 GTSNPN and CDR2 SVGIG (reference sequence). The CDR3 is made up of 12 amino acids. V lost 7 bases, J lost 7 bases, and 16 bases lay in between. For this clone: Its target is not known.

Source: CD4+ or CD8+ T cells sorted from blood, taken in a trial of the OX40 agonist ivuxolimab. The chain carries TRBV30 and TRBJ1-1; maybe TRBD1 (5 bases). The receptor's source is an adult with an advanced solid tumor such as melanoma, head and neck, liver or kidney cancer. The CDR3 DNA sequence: TGTGCCTCGCCAGGGAAATTAGGTGAAGCTTTCTTT. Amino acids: CASPGKLGEAFF.